A single sample is the source of the 8 T cell receptor beta chains below, sequenced in a study of vaccination and CD4 T cells after COVID-19. Their antigen targets remain unknown. Researchers used the Oncomine TCR Beta short-read assay to sequence DNA from cultured CD4+ T cells. Cultured CD4+ T cells were the source of extracted genomic DNA. TCRdb processed the PCR reads anew with MiXCR; each CDR3 protein has one entry. The data contain more than 9,000 distinct CDR3 sequences, about 35% of them singletons. Described treatment: approximately nine-day PBMC culture with coronavirus spike peptide pools or control peptides (ViraFEST assay). Before the COVID-19 pandemic (2011-2018), CD4+ T cells were obtained from the unexposed donor. The sequenced material came from CD4+ T cells from blood, cultured in vitro. The source is a human donor in good health.

The chain has TRBV7-2 and TRBJ2-7; TRBD1 agrees at 8 bases. The length of the CDR3 is 15 residues. Germline CDR1 is SGHTA and CDR2 is FQGNSA. The J segment lost 4 bases and the V segment lost 6 bases, leaving 11 bases of the junction unmatched. CDR3 sequence (DNA): TGTGCCAGCAGTATAGGACAGGGATCCGGGTACGAGCAGTACTTC. Translation gives CASSIGQGSGYEQYF.

The chain couples TRBV7-8 to TRBJ1-5; D unclear. V lost 6 bases and J 0 bases, leaving 6 bases between the germline ends. Looked up from germline, CDR1 is SGHVS and CDR2 is FQNEAQ. This CDR3 has 13 residues. Written as DNA, the CDR3 is TGTGCCAGCAGGGGAGATAGCAATCAGCCCCAGCATTTT. Protein: CASRGDSNQPQHF. The full variable domain, with the rest looked up from reference TRBV7-8 and TRBJ1-5, is GAGVSQSPRYKVAKRGQDVALRCDPISGHVSLFWYQQALGQGPEFLTYFQNEAQLDKSGLPSDRFFAERPEGSVSTLKIQRTQQEDSAVYLCASRGDSNQPQHFGDGTRLSIL.

This chain connects TRBV10-3 to TRBJ2-3, with D possibly matching TRBD2 (6 bases). The CDR3 sequence is 14 residues long. V was shortened by 4 bases and J by 0 bases, with 8 bases between the two germline ends. Germline V gene data show CDR1 as ENHRY and CDR2 as SYGVKD. The CDR3 DNA follows: TGTGCCATCAGTGCCGGGACTAGCACAGATACGCAGTATTTT. Amino acids: CAISAGTSTDTQYF.

This clonotype appeared a few times. The chain is built from TRBV19 and TRBJ2-5; D unclear. Trimming left V 3 bases short and J 5 bases short, with 4 bases between. This CDR3 is built from 11 residues. Germline values: CDR1 LNHDA, CDR2 SQIVND (reference sequence). DNA for the CDR3: TGTGCCAGTAGTATCATGGAGACCCAGTACTTC. Translation gives CASSIMETQYF.

V gene TRBV5-1 combines with J gene TRBJ1-1; D remains unclear. Trimming took off 3 bases at V and 4 bases at J, with 13 bases between the two ends. The CDR3 extends over 14 amino acids. Germline V gives CDR1 SGHRS, CDR2 YFSETQ. CDR3 DNA: TGCGCCAGCAGCTCGGAGGGAGCAAGCACTGAAGCTTTCTTT. Its translation is CASSSEGASTEAFF.

The rearrangement links TRBV20-1 to TRBJ2-3, with a possible D match to TRBD1 (5 bases). Germline V gene sequence: CDR1 DFQATT, CDR2 SNEGSKA (reference sequence). The CDR3 runs 14 residues. Trimming shortened V by 2 bases and J by 4 bases, and 13 bases separated the two germline ends. CDR3 DNA sequence: TGCAGTGCTAGACCGATCCAGGGTGCAGATACGCAGTATTTT. Protein: CSARPIQGADTQYF.

The chain carries TRBV6-2 or TRBV6-3 and TRBJ2-7; TRBD2 is a possible D gene (6 bases). CDR3 length equals 20 residues. Germline assignment: CDR1 MNHEY and CDR2 SVGEGT. Trimming took 6 bases from V and 2 from J, leaving 32 bases between them. CDR3 sequence: CASSSRPPGLQVGATYEQYF. CDR3 in DNA: TGTGCCAGCAGCTCGAGACCGCCGGGACTTCAAGTAGGGGCAACCTACGAGCAGTACTTC.

This clonotype has only a few counts. The V gene is TRBV28, the J gene TRBJ1-5; D perhaps matches TRBD1 (5 bases). CDR1 MDHEN and CDR2 SYDVKM come from the germline V gene. The CDR3 extends over 15 amino acids. Trimming pared 4 bases from V and 5 bases from J, leaving 15 bases between. CDR3 sequence (DNA): TGTGCCAGCAGTTCACAGGCATCCCACCATCAGCCCCAGCATTTT. As protein: CASSSQASHHQPQHF.